A selection of T cell receptor beta chains follows, all from one sample in a study of blood T cell repertoires in COVID-19. Here immunoSEQ multiplex PCR was the method, and the copy in TCRdb shows in-frame clones only, minus some. The sample has about 190,000 clones; around nine tenths are singletons. Sequencing input: peripheral blood. These receptor sequences come from a man aged 35-49 years with acute or convalescent COVID-19. Both conserved end residues are part of each CDR3. Fields, in order: J gene, clone size, V gene, D gene, CDR3 DNA, CDR3 protein. A D gene is named only where the DNA matches it firmly. Not all rows give a size; the values are once, few, many and, for expanded clones, a class.

>TRBJ2-2|NA|TRBV9|NA
TGTGCCAGCACCCGTGGGCAGGGGAACACCGGGGAGCTGTTTTTT
CASTRGQGNTGELFF
>TRBJ2-5|NA|TRBV6-5|NA
TGTGCCAGCAGGATGCAGGGTAGCGGCCAAGAGACCCAGTACTTC
CASRMQGSGQETQYF
>TRBJ2-3|NA|TRBV5-4|NA
TGTGCCAGCAGCTTGGATGTCGGGGATGTGGGAGATACGCAGTATTTT
CASSLDVGDVGDTQYF
>TRBJ2-7|NA|TRBV5-1|NA
TGCGCCAGCAGCTTCGCAGGCTCCTACGAGCAGTACTTC
CASSFAGSYEQYF
>TRBJ2-7|NA|TRBV19|TRBD1
TGTGCCAGTAGTAGTCCCGGGACAGGTGCCTACGAGCAGTACTTC
CASSSPGTGAYEQYF
>TRBJ2-5|NA|TRBV6-5|TRBD2
TGTGCCAGCAGTAGCTCGGGACTAGCGGACGAGACCCAGTACTTC
CASSSSGLADETQYF
>TRBJ1-3|NA|TRBV2|NA
TGTGCCAGCAGTTATGGACACCCGAGCTCTGGAAACACCATATATTTT
CASSYGHPSSGNTIYF
>TRBJ1-1|NA|TRBV19|NA
TGTGCCAGTAGGGCGCGGAGAGGGGAGGACACTGAAGCTTTCTTT
CASRARRGEDTEAFF
>TRBJ2-1|NA|TRBV4-3|TRBD1
TGCGCCAGCAGCCAGAGGACAGGGGGGACCAGTGAGCAGTTCTTC
CASSQRTGGTSEQFF
>TRBJ2-5|NA|TRBV19|NA
TGTGCCAGTAGTTGGGCCTTTAGAGAGACCCAGTACTTC
CASSWAFRETQYF
>TRBJ1-3|NA|TRBV7-3|NA
TGTGCCAGCAGCTTCGAACAGGGAAACACCATATATTTT
CASSFEQGNTIYF
>TRBJ2-3|NA|TRBV5-8|TRBD2
TGTGCCAGCAGCTCTGAGCGGGGGGAGACAGATACGCAGTATTTT
CASSSERGETDTQYF
>TRBJ2-2|NA|TRBV24-1|NA
TGTGCCACCAGTGATAAAAAGACAGCAAACACCGGGGAGCTGTTTTTT
CATSDKKTANTGELFF
>TRBJ1-1|NA|TRBV6-5|TRBD1
TGTGCCAGCTACACCCCCGACAGGGCTGGCACTGAAGCTTTCTTT
CASYTPDRAGTEAFF
>TRBJ2-1|NA|TRBV24-1|NA
TGTGCCACCAGTCCCGCCGGGCAGGGAACCTACAATGAGCAGTTCTTC
CATSPAGQGTYNEQFF
>TRBJ1-1|NA|TRBV7-9|NA
TGTGCCAGCAGCCCCCGTGGGCGGGCCGAAACTGAAGCTTTCTTT
CASSPRGRAETEAFF
>TRBJ1-1|NA|TRBV4-3|NA
TGCGCCAGCAGCCAACGGGGGGGCACTGAAGCTTTCTTT
CASSQRGGTEAFF
>TRBJ2-2|once|TRBV28|TRBD2
TGTGCCAGCAGTTTACAGCGGGGTGTCGGGGAGCTGTTTTTT
CASSLQRGVGELFF
>TRBJ1-5|NA|TRBV5-5|NA
TGTGCCAGCAGCTCTACCTCCCCAATAACTCAGCCCCAGCATTTT
CASSSTSPITQPQHF
>TRBJ2-3|NA|TRBV7-9|NA
TGTGCCAGCAGCCCCCTGGACGGGGTCCAAGATACGCAGTATTTT
CASSPLDGVQDTQYF
>TRBJ1-5|NA|TRBV27|TRBD1
TGTGCCAGCAGTTCGGGACAGGGGGCTCAGCCCCAGCATTTT
CASSSGQGAQPQHF
>TRBJ2-1|NA|TRBV3-1/TRBV3-2|TRBD2
TGTGCCAGCAGCTTACGACTAGCGGGCTACAATGAGCAGTTCTTC
CASSLRLAGYNEQFF
>TRBJ2-5|once|TRBV15|TRBD2
TGTGCCACCAGCAGTCCTAGCGGGTTGGGGGAGACCCAGTACTTC
CATSSPSGLGETQYF